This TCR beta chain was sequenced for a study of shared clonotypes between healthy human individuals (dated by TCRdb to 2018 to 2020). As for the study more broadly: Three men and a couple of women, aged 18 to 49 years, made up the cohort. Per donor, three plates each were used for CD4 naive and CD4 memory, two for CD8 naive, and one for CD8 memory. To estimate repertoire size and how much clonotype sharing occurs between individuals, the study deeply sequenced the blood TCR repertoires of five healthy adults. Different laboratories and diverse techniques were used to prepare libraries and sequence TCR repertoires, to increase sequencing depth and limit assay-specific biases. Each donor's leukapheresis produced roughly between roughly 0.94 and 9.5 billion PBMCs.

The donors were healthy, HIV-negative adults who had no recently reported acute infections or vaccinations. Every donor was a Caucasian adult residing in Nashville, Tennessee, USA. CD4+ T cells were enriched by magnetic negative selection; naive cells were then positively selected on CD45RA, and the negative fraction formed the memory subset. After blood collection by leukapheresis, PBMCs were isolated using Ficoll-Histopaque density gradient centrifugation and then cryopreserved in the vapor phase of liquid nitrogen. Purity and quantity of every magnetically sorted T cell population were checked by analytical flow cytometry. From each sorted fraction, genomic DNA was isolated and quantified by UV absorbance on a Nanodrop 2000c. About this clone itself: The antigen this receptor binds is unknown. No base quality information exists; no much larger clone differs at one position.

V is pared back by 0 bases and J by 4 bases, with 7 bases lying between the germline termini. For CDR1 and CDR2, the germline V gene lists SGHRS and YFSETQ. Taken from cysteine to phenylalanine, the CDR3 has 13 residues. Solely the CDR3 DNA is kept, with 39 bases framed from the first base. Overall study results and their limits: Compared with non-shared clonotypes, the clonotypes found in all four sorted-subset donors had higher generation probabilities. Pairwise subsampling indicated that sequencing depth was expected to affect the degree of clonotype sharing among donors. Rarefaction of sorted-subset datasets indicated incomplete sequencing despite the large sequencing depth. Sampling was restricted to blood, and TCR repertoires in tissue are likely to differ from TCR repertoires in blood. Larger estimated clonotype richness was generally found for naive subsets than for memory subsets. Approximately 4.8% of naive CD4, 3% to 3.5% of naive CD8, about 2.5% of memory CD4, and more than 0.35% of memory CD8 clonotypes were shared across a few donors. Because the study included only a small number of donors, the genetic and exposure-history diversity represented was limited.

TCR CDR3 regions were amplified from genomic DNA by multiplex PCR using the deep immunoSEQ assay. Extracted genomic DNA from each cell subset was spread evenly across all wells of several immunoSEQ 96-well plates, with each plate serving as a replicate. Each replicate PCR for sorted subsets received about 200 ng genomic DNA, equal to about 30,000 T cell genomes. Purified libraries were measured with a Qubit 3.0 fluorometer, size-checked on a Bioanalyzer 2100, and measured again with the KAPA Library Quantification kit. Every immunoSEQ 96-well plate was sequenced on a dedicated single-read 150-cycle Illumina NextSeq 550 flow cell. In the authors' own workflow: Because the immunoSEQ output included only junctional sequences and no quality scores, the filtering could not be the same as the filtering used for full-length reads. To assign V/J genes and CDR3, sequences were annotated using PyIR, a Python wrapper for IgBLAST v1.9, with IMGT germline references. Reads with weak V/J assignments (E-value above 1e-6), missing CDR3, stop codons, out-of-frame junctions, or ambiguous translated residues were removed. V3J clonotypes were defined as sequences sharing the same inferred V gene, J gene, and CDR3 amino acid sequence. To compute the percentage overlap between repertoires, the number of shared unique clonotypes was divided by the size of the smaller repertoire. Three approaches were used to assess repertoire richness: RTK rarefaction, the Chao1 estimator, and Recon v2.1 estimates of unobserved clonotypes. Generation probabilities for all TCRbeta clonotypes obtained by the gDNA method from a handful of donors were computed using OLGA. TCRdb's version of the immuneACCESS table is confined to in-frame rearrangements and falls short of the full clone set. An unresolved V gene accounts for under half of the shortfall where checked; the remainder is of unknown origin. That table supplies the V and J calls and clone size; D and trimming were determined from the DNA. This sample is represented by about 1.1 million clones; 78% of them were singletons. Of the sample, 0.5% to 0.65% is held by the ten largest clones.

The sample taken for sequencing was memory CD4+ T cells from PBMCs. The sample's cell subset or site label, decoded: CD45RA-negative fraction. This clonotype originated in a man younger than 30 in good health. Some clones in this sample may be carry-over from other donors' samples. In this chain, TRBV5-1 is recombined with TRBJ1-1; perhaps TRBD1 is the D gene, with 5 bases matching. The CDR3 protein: CASSLEGATEAFF. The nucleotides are TGCGCCAGCAGCTTGGAAGGGGCCACTGAAGCTTTCTTT.